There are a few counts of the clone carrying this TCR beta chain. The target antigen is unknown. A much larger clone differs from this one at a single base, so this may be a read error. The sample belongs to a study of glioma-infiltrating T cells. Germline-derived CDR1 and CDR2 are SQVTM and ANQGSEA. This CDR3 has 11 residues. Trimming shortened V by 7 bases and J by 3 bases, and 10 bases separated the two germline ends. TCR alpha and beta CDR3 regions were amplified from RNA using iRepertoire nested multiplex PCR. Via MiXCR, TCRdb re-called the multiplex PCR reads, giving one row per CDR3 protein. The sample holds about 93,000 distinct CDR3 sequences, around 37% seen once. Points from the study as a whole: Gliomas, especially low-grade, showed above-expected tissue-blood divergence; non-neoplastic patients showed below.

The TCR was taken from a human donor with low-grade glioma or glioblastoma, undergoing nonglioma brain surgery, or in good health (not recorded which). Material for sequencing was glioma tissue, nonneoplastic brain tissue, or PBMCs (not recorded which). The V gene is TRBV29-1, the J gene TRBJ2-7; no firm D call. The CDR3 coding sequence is TGCAGCGCTGCTCGGAACTACGAGCAGTACTTC. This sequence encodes CSAARNYEQYF.